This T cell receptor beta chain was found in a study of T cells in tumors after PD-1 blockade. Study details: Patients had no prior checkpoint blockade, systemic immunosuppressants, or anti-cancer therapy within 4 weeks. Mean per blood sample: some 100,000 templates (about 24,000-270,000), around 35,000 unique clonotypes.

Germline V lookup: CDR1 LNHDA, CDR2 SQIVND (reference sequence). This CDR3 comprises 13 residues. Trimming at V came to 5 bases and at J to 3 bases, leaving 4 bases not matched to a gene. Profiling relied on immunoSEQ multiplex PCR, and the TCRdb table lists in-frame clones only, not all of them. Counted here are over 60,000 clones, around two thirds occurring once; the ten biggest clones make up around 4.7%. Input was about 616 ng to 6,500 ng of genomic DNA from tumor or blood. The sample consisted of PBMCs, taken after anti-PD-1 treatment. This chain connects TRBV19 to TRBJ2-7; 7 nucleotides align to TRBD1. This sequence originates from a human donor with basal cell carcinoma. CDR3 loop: CASSVGQNYEQYF. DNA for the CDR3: TGTGCCAGTAGTGTGGGACAGAACTACGAGCAGTACTTC.